The source of this T cell receptor (beta chain) is a study of T cells in Graves' hyperthyroidism and ophthalmopathy. Study-level results: Patients with ophthalmopathy were separated from those with stable hyperthyroidism by a 13 V-J model.

Deletions cut 7 bases from V and 2 bases from J, with 15 bases between. CDR3 length: 15 amino acids. The V gene's germline CDR1 is MNHNS and CDR2 SASEGT. This clonotype came up many times. Its antigen remains unidentified. RNA transcripts provided the source from which TCR beta CDR3 regions were amplified. An initial round of RT-PCR targeting the TCR CDR3 relied on the HTBI primer set. From the multiplex PCR reads, TCRdb called clonotypes with MiXCR, one entry per CDR3 protein. This table has roughly 240,000 distinct CDR3 sequences, about 17% appearing once. The V gene is TRBV6-1, the J gene TRBJ1-5, with D maybe TRBD1 (5 bases). The receptor was derived from a woman between 18 and 30 years old with Graves' ophthalmopathy. Material: blood. The CDR3 DNA reads as TGTGCCAGCACCCTGAGATCGGGGGGCAATCAGCCCCAGCATTTT. Translation: CASTLRSGGNQPQHF.